These T cell receptor beta chains were read from a single sample in a study of blood T cell repertoires in COVID-19. The method was immunoSEQ multiplex PCR; TCRdb's version includes in-frame clones alone and lacks a portion of them. Of a few hundred thousand clones in the sample, over 70% are singletons; the top ten hold around 5%. The specimen was PBMCs or T cells enriched from blood (not recorded which). The receptors here all came from a man aged 25 to 40 who had recovered from COVID-19. The CDR3 runs from the conserved cysteine through the conserved F or W. Fields, in order: J gene, D gene, V gene, clone size, CDR3 protein, CDR3 DNA. A D gene is named only where the DNA matches it firmly. Size is omitted from some rows. Given values are once, few, many or a class for expanded clones.

>TRBJ1-2|NA|TRBV6-1|few
CASSEGQSYGYTF
TGTGCCAGCAGTGAAGGACAGTCCTATGGCTACACCTTC
>TRBJ2-7|TRBD1|TRBV6-1|NA
CASSDVDRGREQYF
TGTGCCAGCAGTGATGTGGACAGGGGGCGTGAGCAGTACTTC
>TRBJ2-1|TRBD1|TRBV6-4|many
CASSWDSESNEQFF
TGTGCCAGCAGTTGGGACAGTGAGAGCAATGAGCAGTTCTTC
>TRBJ1-5|TRBD1|TRBV4-1|NA
CASSLHGGTVDQPQHF
TGCGCCAGCAGCCTCCATGGAGGGACAGTGGATCAGCCCCAGCATTTT
>TRBJ2-1|NA|TRBV5-1|NA
CASSLGDSHNEQFF
TGCGCCAGCAGCTTGGGCGACAGCCACAATGAGCAGTTCTTC
>TRBJ2-5|TRBD1|TRBV5-5|NA
CASSPQGAPETQYF
TGTGCCAGCAGCCCACAGGGGGCTCCAGAGACCCAGTACTTC
>TRBJ2-7|NA|TRBV2|NA
CASSDSLTYEQYF
TGTGCCAGCAGCGACAGCCTTACCTACGAGCAGTACTTC
>TRBJ2-5|NA|TRBV5-5|once
CASSLQGSPSVRETQYF
TGTGCCAGCAGCTTACAGGGAAGCCCAAGCGTGAGAGAGACCCAGTACTTC
>TRBJ2-7|TRBD2|TRBV6-2/TRBV6-3|NA
CASSYSMASGGGFYEQYF
TGTGCCAGCAGTTACTCGATGGCTAGCGGGGGGGGCTTCTACGAGCAGTACTTC
>TRBJ2-5|TRBD2|TRBV10-3|NA
CAISGTSGEKQETQYF
TGTGCCATCAGTGGGACTAGCGGGGAAAAGCAAGAGACCCAGTACTTC
>TRBJ2-3|TRBD2|TRBV10-3|NA
CAISGTSGGPLDTQYF
TGTGCCATCAGCGGGACTAGCGGGGGACCTTTGGATACGCAGTATTTT
>TRBJ1-2|NA|TRBV19|once
CASSQRYGYTF
TGTGCCAGTTCCCAGCGCTATGGCTACACCTTC
>TRBJ2-7|NA|TRBV2|NA
CASSDRVTVTYEQYF
TGTGCCAGCAGTGATAGGGTGACAGTAACCTACGAGCAGTACTTC
>TRBJ2-1|TRBD2|TRBV18|NA
CASSPPLLAGVSSYNEQFF
TGTGCCAGCTCACCACCGCTCCTAGCGGGGGTAAGCTCCTACAATGAGCAGTTCTTC
>TRBJ1-5|TRBD1|TRBV5-6|once
CASSPGTAYNQPQHF
TGTGCCAGCAGCCCGGGGACAGCGTACAATCAGCCCCAGCATTTT
>TRBJ2-2|TRBD1|TRBV9|few
CASSVGQGIATGELFF
TGTGCCAGCAGCGTCGGACAGGGGATCGCCACCGGGGAGCTGTTTTTT
>TRBJ2-2|TRBD1|TRBV25-1|NA
CASSEFTGGFGELFF
TGTGCCAGCAGTGAATTTACAGGGGGCTTCGGGGAGCTGTTTTTT
>TRBJ1-5|NA|TRBV6-4|NA
CASSDPRQAGRQPQHF
TGTGCCAGCAGTGACCCACGACAGGCAGGGCGTCAGCCCCAGCATTTT
>TRBJ2-7|NA|TRBV19|NA
CASSTTGLAYEQYF
TGTGCCAGTAGTACCACGGGATTGGCCTACGAGCAGTACTTC
>TRBJ1-1|TRBD1|TRBV5-6|few
CASSAGTGFPAFF
TGTGCCAGCAGCGCCGGGACAGGGTTTCCAGCTTTCTTT
>TRBJ2-5|TRBD1|TRBV9|NA
CASSVEAGGLETQYF
TGTGCCAGCAGCGTAGAGGCAGGGGGCCTAGAGACCCAGTACTTC
>TRBJ2-7|TRBD2|TRBV20-1|NA
CSASLASGGPYEQYF
TGCAGTGCTAGTTTGGCTAGCGGGGGGCCTTACGAGCAGTACTTC
>TRBJ1-3|NA|TRBV10-2|once
CASSEYSSGNTIYF
TGCGCCAGCAGTGAGTACAGCTCTGGAAACACCATATATTTT
>TRBJ1-6|TRBD1|TRBV27|NA
CASSNRDRVNSPLHF
TGTGCCAGCAGTAACCGGGACAGGGTTAATTCACCCCTCCACTTT
>TRBJ2-5|TRBD2|TRBV11-2|NA
CASSLYASGGAQETQYF
TGTGCCAGCAGCTTATATGCTAGCGGGGGGGCCCAAGAGACCCAGTACTTC
>TRBJ2-5|NA|TRBV28|NA
CASRSHRSETQYF
TGTGCCAGCAGGTCTCACAGGTCAGAGACCCAGTACTTC
>TRBJ1-1|TRBD1|TRBV18|once
CASSPNRGFEAFF
TGTGCCAGCTCACCGAACAGGGGCTTTGAAGCTTTCTTT
>TRBJ1-5|TRBD1|TRBV28|NA
CASSRRLTGSQPQHF
TGTGCCAGCAGCCGACGACTGACAGGGAGTCAGCCCCAGCATTTT
>TRBJ2-5|TRBD2|TRBV30|NA
CAWGDSGVLQETQYF
TGTGCCTGGGGAGATAGCGGGGTACTCCAAGAGACCCAGTACTTC
>TRBJ2-4|TRBD1|TRBV23-1|NA
CASSQSGQGPKNIQYF
TGCGCCAGCAGTCAATCGGGACAGGGCCCAAAAAACATTCAGTACTTC
>TRBJ2-3|NA|TRBV3-1/TRBV3-2|NA
CASSQDGPSHF
TGTGCCAGCAGCCAAGATGGCCCGTCCCATTTT
>TRBJ1-6|NA|TRBV30|NA
CAWSSDSVSPLHF
TGTGCCTGGAGTTCTGACAGTGTGTCACCCCTCCACTTT
>TRBJ1-5|NA|TRBV28|NA
CASSLGGGTRSQHF
TGTGCCAGCTCATTGGGGGGGGGCACGCGGTCCCAGCATTTT
>TRBJ2-7|TRBD1|TRBV27|NA
CASSLRQGVYEQYF
TGTGCCAGCAGTTTGAGACAGGGCGTCTACGAGCAGTACTTC
>TRBJ1-5|NA|TRBV7-9|NA
CASSLGATEQPQHF
TGTGCCAGCAGCTTAGGGGCTACGGAACAGCCCCAGCATTTT
>TRBJ1-2|NA|TRBV7-3|NA
CASSLFLKDRNYGYTF
TGTGCCAGCAGCTTGTTCCTTAAGGACAGAAACTATGGCTACACCTTC
>TRBJ2-5|NA|TRBV28|NA
CASRPGSRETQYF
TGTGCCAGCCGGCCCGGGAGTCGAGAGACCCAGTACTTC
>TRBJ1-2|NA|TRBV24-1|NA
CATSLTENYGYTF
TGTGCCACCAGCTTAACTGAGAACTATGGCTACACCTTC
>TRBJ1-4|NA|TRBV19|NA
CASSPGGTTNEKLFF
TGTGCCAGTAGTCCGGGAGGGACTACTAATGAAAAACTGTTTTTT
>TRBJ2-2|NA|TRBV3-1/TRBV3-2|once
CASSQVARTGELFF
TGTGCCAGCAGCCAAGTGGCCCGCACCGGGGAGCTGTTTTTT
>TRBJ2-1|NA|TRBV10-2|NA
CASSDRGGQFF
TGCGCCAGCAGTGATAGAGGGGGGCAGTTCTTC
>TRBJ2-5|NA|TRBV5-1|NA
CASSLENTGETQYF
TGCGCCAGCAGCTTGGAAAATACCGGAGAGACCCAGTACTTC
>TRBJ2-3|NA|TRBV7-9|once
CASSSNWGEGTDTQYF
TGTGCCAGCAGCTCCAATTGGGGAGAGGGCACAGATACGCAGTATTTT
>TRBJ2-1|NA|TRBV4-1|NA
CASSQVWGESPEQFF
TGCGCCAGCAGCCAAGTGTGGGGGGAATCACCTGAGCAGTTCTTC
>TRBJ1-1|NA|TRBV27|NA
CASTQHRAKTEAFF
TGTGCCAGCACCCAACACAGGGCAAAGACTGAAGCTTTCTTT